Listed here are 24 T cell receptor beta chains from one sample, sequenced in a study of cytomegalovirus exposure and HLA in healthy donors. Data came from immunoSEQ multiplex PCR; TCRdb stores just in-frame clones and leaves some out. The table lists 250,000 to 300,000 clones, around 90% of them singletons. Sequenced material: PBMCs. The receptors stem from a woman aged 18 to 35 in good health and CMV-seronegative.

The chain couples TRBV7-6 to TRBJ2-2; TRBD2 matches at 9 bases. The CDR3 has 17 amino acids. Germline V lookup: CDR1 SGHVS, CDR2 FNYEAQ. The trim removed 5 bases at V and 3 bases at J, leaving 10 bases unmatched. CDR3 region: CASSLSIAGVDTGELFF. CDR3 DNA sequence: TGTGCCAGCAGCCTATCCATAGCGGGGGTTGACACCGGGGAGCTGTTTTTT. Based on the CDR3 plus reference TRBV7-6 and TRBJ2-2, the full variable domain is GAGVSQSPRYKVTKRGQDVALRCDPISGHVSLYWYRQALGQGPEFLTYFNYEAQQDKSGLPNDRFSAERPEGSISTLTIQRTEQRDSAMYRCASSLSIAGVDTGELFFGEGSRLTVL.

J is TRBJ2-1 and V is TRBV7-3, with TRBD1 as a possible D gene (6 bases). The CDR3 runs to 12 residues. Germline V gives CDR1 SGHTA, CDR2 FQGTGA. V was clipped by 5 bases and J by 10 bases, with 12 bases between them. CDR3 sequence: CASSIDGTEQFF. Here the CDR3 DNA reads TGTGCCAGCAGCATAGACGGGACAGAGCAGTTCTTC.

This chain connects TRBV29-1 to TRBJ2-4; 9 nucleotides align to TRBD1. Germline V gives CDR1 SQVTM, CDR2 ANQGSEA. The CDR3 spans 14 residues. Losses at the gene ends were 4 bases for V and 4 bases for J; bases not matched to a gene: 5. In nucleotides, the CDR3 is TGCAGCGTTGGGCCGGACAGGGGAAAAAACATTCAGTACTTC. This translates into CSVGPDRGKNIQYF.

The chain is built from TRBV9 and TRBJ1-2, with D uncertain. The CDR3 extends over 13 amino acids. Looked up from germline, CDR1 is SGDLS and CDR2 is YYNGEE. Trimming pared 4 bases from V and 5 bases from J, leaving 12 bases between. CDR3 sequence reads: CASSSTGAYGYTF. The CDR3, as DNA: TGTGCCAGCAGCTCCACGGGAGCATATGGCTACACCTTC.

DNA of the CDR3: TGTGCCAGCAGCGTATCAACGGGGTACGAGCAGTACGTC. Translating gives CASSVSTGYEQYV. This chain joins TRBV11-2 and TRBJ2-7; possibly TRBD2 for D (5 bases). This CDR3 region has 13 residues. Germline V gene lookup returns CDR1 SGHAT and CDR2 FQNNGV. Trimming cost V 5 bases and J 4 bases, with 12 bases left between them.

V usage is TRBV6-6 and J usage is TRBJ2-1; 10 nucleotides agree with TRBD1. The junction had 2 bases not matched to a gene; V was cut back by 2 bases and J by 4 bases. The CDR3 is made up of 15 amino acids. CDR1 is MNHNY and CDR2 is SVGAGI in the germline V gene (reference sequence). The CDR3 region has the DNA TGTGCCAGCAGTTACCCGGACAGGGGGTACAATGAGCAGTTCTTC. Translation: CASSYPDRGYNEQFF.

As DNA, the CDR3 is TGTGCCAGCAGCGGAGGGACAGGCTACAACACTGAAGCTTTCTTT. The encoded protein is CASSGGTGYNTEAFF. The rearrangement uses TRBV5-4 and TRBJ1-1; 8 nucleotides match TRBD1. Germline assignment: CDR1 SGHNT and CDR2 YYREEE (reference sequence). The CDR3 length is 15 residues. V dropped 4 bases and J dropped 2; count of bases not matched to a gene: 7.

Here the CDR3 DNA reads TGCAGCGTCCCCCAGGCCGGTAGCACTGAAGCTTTCTTT. Amino acid sequence: CSVPQAGSTEAFF. The rearrangement uses TRBV29-1 and TRBJ1-1; no firm D call. CDR3 length: 13 residues. The V end lost 6 bases, the J end lost 4 bases, and 15 bases lay between the germline ends. Germline V gives CDR1 SQVTM, CDR2 ANQGSEA.

The V gene is TRBV7-9, the J gene TRBJ2-2, with 7 bases identical to TRBD1. The CDR3 is 14 residues long. CDR1 is SEHNR and CDR2 is FQNEAQ in the germline V gene (reference sequence). The V gene end was trimmed by 8 bases and the J gene end by 5 bases; junction bases not matched to a gene: 8. CDR3 residues: CASRPGQPTGELFF. CDR3 DNA: TGTGCCAGCCGCCCGGGACAGCCAACCGGGGAGCTGTTTTTT.

The rearrangement links TRBV10-2 to TRBJ2-1, with 7 bases identical to TRBD2. The CDR3 is 12 amino acids. Trimming at V came to 10 bases and at J to 10 bases, leaving 10 bases not matched to a gene. Germline CDR1 WSHSY, CDR2 SAAADI. CDR3 amino acids: CATLGRDVEQFF. CDR3 nucleotides: TGCGCCACCTTAGGGAGGGACGTGGAGCAGTTCTTC.

The rearrangement links TRBV5-6 to TRBJ2-5, with 7 bases lining up with TRBD1. V gave up 7 bases and J gave up 5 bases; unmatched junction bases: 11. CDR1 is SGHDT and CDR2 is YYEEEE in the germline V gene. This CDR3 spans 14 amino acids. The CDR3 protein is CASHDFRGWETQYF. Here the CDR3 DNA reads TGTGCCAGCCACGACTTCAGGGGGTGGGAGACCCAGTACTTC.

This clone was seen once. The rearrangement uses TRBV15 and TRBJ1-1; D unresolved. The CDR3 runs 17 residues. Germline CDR1 and CDR2: LNHNV and YYDKDF (reference sequence). Between the trimmed V and J ends, which lost 0 bases and 4 bases, there was a span of 18 bases. CDR3 bases: TGTGCCACCAGCAGAGATGGGCCGGGGATTCTGGTCACTGAAGCTTTCTTT. Protein product: CATSRDGPGILVTEAFF.

The V and J genes are TRBV25-1 and TRBJ2-1, with a weak D call TRBD1 (5 bases). Trimming pared 5 bases from V and 5 bases from J, leaving 10 bases between. The CDR3 contains 13 residues. Germline CDR1 MGHDK, CDR2 SYGVNS. The DNA of the CDR3 is TGTGCCAGCAGTCGGCAGGGCAACAATGAGCAGTTCTTC. Translating it yields CASSRQGNNEQFF.

Here the CDR3 DNA reads TGTGCCAGCAGTGGCAGGGGAGAGACCCAGTACTTC. The encoded protein is CASSGRGETQYF. This rearrangement joins TRBV5-4 to TRBJ2-5; perhaps TRBD1 as D (6 bases). Deletions cut 5 bases from V and 4 bases from J, with 9 bases between. The CDR3 is 12 amino acids. Germline CDR1 and CDR2: SGHNT and YYREEE (reference sequence).

The V and J genes are TRBV25-1 and TRBJ2-3; 7 bases map to TRBD1. The CDR3 consists of 16 residues. The germline V gene has CDR1 MGHDK and CDR2 SYGVNS. V shed 0 bases, J shed 4 bases, and the junction held 7 bases outside the gene matches. CDR3 sequence: CASSEYLRQGADTQYF. CDR3 DNA sequence: TGTGCCAGCAGTGAATATCTGCGACAGGGTGCAGATACGCAGTATTTT.

The chain links TRBV28 to TRBJ1-2; maybe TRBD1 (6 bases). The CDR3 runs 13 residues. The V gene lost 5 bases and the J gene lost 2 bases, with 9 bases spanning the gap. Germline loops: CDR1 MDHEN, CDR2 SYDVKM. The CDR3 sequence: CASSRDRNYGYTF. The CDR3 coding sequence is TGTGCCAGCAGTCGAGACAGGAACTATGGCTACACCTTC.

The CDR3 here is CSADGRGGNYNEQFF. The CDR3 nucleotides read TGCAGCGCCGACGGGCGGGGGGGCAACTACAATGAGCAGTTCTTC. The chain employs TRBV29-1 and TRBJ2-1, with 9 bases aligning to TRBD2. CDR3 length: 15 amino acids. The J segment lost 3 bases and the V segment lost 7 bases, leaving 10 bases of the junction unmatched. From germline, CDR1 is SQVTM and CDR2 ANQGSEA.

The chain is built from TRBV6-1 and TRBJ2-7; tentative D call: TRBD2 (5 bases). Looked up from germline, CDR1 is MNHNS and CDR2 is SASEGT. The CDR3 is 14 residues long. V gave up 4 bases and J gave up 3 bases, with 13 bases separating them. The CDR3, as DNA: TGTGCCAGCAGTGTTTTAGTCGGGAACTACGAGCAGTACGTC. Amino acids: CASSVLVGNYEQYV.

The V call is TRBV28, the J call TRBJ2-2; no clear D gene. The CDR3 is 11 amino acids. CDR1 and CDR2 from the germline V gene are MDHEN and SYDVKM. Trimming left V 4 bases short and J 7 bases short, with 4 bases between. CDR3 in amino acids: CASSSRGELFF. The CDR3 nucleotides are TGTGCCAGCAGTTCCCGCGGGGAGCTGTTTTTT.

The chain uses TRBV7-6 and TRBJ2-1, with 7 bases identical to TRBD1. The length of the CDR3 is 14 residues. The ends lost 5 bases at V and 6 bases at J; junction bases unmatched: 7. Germline loops: CDR1 SGHVS, CDR2 FNYEAQ. CDR3 nucleotides: TGTGCCAGCAGCCGACAGGGAGCTGTCAATGAGCAGTTCTTC. Protein product: CASSRQGAVNEQFF.

V is TRBV7-6 and J is TRBJ2-4, with 7 bases matching TRBD1. V lost 4 bases to trimming and J lost 7 bases; unmatched junction nucleotides: 7. The CDR3 is 14 residues long. Germline CDR1 reads SGHVS; CDR2 reads FNYEAQ. CDR3 coding DNA: TGTGCCAGCAGCTCTACGCCGACAGGGAACATTCAGTACTTC. Amino acid sequence: CASSSTPTGNIQYF.

The chain carries TRBV6-5 and TRBJ1-2; 8 bases map to TRBD1. The CDR3 is made up of 15 amino acids. Trimming cost V 3 bases and J 7 bases; bases outside gene matches: 10. Looked up from germline, CDR1 is MNHEY and CDR2 is SVGAGI. The CDR3: CASSYRDRMGSGYTF. For the CDR3, the DNA is TGTGCCAGCAGTTATCGGGACAGGATGGGGTCTGGCTACACCTTC.

The gene calls are TRBV18 and TRBJ1-6; D is undetermined. CDR3 size: 16 residues. Trimming pared 6 bases from V and 1 base from J, leaving 13 bases between. Germline assignment: CDR1 KGHSH and CDR2 LQKENI. As DNA, the CDR3 is TGTGCCAGCTCGCAGCTCACAGCATCCTATAATTCACCCCTCCACTTT. Amino acid sequence: CASSQLTASYNSPLHF.

The genes are TRBV5-1 and TRBJ1-2; maybe TRBD1 (6 bases). Per germline, CDR1 SGHRS and CDR2 YFSETQ. CDR3 length equals 14 residues. With 0 bases removed from V and 7 bases from J, the gap between germline ends came to 13 bases. The CDR3 coding sequence is TGCGCCAGCAGCTTGGTTTCAGGGGATCGTGGCTACACCTTC. This gives the protein CASSLVSGDRGYTF.